A single T cell receptor (beta chain) is shown here with its context. This clone may be a read error of a much larger clone one base away. The sample belongs to a study of regulatory T cells in long-lasting Graves disease. Study at large: Duration of antithyroid drug therapy among newly diagnosed Graves' patients was under 3 months.

Construction of TCR beta libraries relied on iRepertoire HTBI primers and on Arm-PCR targeting CDR3 regions. Using its own MiXCR run on the multiplex PCR reads, TCRdb lists one record per CDR3 protein. The table shows 360,000 or so distinct CDR3 sequences, with about a sixth occurring only once. There are 15 residues in the CDR3. In germline, CDR1 is MDHEN, CDR2 SYDVKM. The time point is: newly diagnosed GD, antithyroid drugs for less than 3 months. Extracted RNA from PBMCs served as the source of the TCR library. These same records also appear under a second study, on T cells in Graves' hyperthyroidism and ophthalmopathy. This second study notes: Aged 18 to 65, the patients had hyperthyroidism that was newly diagnosed and had lasted under 2 months. Exclusion of a patient resulted from uncontrolled infection, other autoimmune disease, pregnancy or lactation.

The clonotype was recovered from a man in his forties with Graves disease. The sequencing used peripheral blood mononuclear cells (PBMCs), collected at new diagnosis, from a patient treated with antithyroid drugs. The rearrangement uses TRBV28 and TRBJ2-7; TRBD1 matches 8 bases. CDR3 nucleotide sequence: TGTGCCAGCAGTTGGGGACAGGCCCTTTCCTACAAGCAGTACTTC. It yields the protein CASSWGQALSYKQYF.